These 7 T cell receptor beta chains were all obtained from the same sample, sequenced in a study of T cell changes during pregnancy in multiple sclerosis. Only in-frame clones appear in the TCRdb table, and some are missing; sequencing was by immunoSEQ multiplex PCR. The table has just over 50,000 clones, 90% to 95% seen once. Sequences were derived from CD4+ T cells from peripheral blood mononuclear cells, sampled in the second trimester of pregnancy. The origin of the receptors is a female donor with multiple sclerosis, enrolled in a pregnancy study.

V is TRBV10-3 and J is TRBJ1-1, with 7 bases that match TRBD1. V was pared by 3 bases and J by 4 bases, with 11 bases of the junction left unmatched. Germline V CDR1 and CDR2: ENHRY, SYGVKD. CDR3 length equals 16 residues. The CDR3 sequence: CAISEGDRVGGTEAFF. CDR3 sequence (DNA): TGTGCCATCAGTGAAGGAGACAGGGTAGGTGGCACTGAAGCTTTCTTT.

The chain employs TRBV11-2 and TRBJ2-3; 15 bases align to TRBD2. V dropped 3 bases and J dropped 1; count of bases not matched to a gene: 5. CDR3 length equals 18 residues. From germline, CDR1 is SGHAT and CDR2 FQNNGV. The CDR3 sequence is CASSFGLAGGPGTDTQYF. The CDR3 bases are TGTGCCAGCAGCTTCGGACTAGCGGGGGGGCCAGGCACAGATACGCAGTATTTT.

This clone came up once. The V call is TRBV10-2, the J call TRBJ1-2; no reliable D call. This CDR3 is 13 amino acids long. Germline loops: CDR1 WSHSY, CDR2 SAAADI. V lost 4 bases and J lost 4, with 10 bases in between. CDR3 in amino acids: CASSAQSAYGYTF. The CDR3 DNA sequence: TGCGCCAGCAGTGCACAGAGTGCCTATGGCTACACCTTC.

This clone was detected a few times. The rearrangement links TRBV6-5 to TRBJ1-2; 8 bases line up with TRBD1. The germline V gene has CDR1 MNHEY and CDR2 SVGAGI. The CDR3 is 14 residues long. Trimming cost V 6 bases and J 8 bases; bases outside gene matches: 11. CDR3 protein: CASRWQGASHGYTF. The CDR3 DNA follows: TGTGCCAGCAGGTGGCAGGGGGCTAGTCACGGCTACACCTTC.

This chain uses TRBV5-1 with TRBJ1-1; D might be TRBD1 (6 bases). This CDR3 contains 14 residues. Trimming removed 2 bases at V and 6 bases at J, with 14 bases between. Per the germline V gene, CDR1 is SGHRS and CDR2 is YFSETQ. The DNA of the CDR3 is TGCGCCAGCAGCTTAGAAAAGGGGGTTCCTGAAGCTTTCTTT. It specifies CASSLEKGVPEAFF.

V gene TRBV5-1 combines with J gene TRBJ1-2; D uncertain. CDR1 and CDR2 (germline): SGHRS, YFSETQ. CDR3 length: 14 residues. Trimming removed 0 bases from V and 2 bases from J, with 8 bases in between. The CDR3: CASSLGQSNYGYTF. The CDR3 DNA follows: TGCGCCAGCAGCTTGGGTCAGTCCAACTATGGCTACACCTTC.

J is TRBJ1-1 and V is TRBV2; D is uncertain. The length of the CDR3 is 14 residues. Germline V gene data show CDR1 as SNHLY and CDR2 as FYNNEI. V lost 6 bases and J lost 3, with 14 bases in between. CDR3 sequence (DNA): TGTGCCAGCAGCTCCATCCGGAGAGACACTGAAGCTTTCTTT. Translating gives CASSSIRRDTEAFF.